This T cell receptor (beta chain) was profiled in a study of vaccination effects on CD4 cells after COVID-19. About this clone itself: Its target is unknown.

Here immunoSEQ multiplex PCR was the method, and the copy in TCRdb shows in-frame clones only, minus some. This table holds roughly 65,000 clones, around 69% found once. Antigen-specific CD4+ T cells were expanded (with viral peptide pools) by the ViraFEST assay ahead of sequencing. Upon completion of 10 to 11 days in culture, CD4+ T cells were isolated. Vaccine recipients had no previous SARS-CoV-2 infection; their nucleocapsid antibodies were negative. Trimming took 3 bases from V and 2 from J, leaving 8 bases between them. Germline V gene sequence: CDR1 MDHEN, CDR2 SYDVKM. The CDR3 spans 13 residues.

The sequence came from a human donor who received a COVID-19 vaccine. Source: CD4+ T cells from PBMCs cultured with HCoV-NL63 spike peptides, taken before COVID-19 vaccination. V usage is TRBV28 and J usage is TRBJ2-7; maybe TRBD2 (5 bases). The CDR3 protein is CASSLTNAYEQYV. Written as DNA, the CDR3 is TGTGCCAGCAGTTTGACTAACGCCTACGAGCAGTACGTC.